One and the same sample provided the 23 T cell receptor beta chains below, sequenced in a study of OX40 agonist ivuxolimab in advanced cancers. Sequenced by immunoSEQ multiplex PCR; TCRdb stores in-frame clones only, minus some. The data show almost 85,000 clones, roughly 94% seen once. The material sequenced was CD4+ or CD8+ T cells sorted from blood, taken in a trial of the OX40 agonist ivuxolimab. The receptors originated from an adult with an advanced solid tumor such as melanoma, head and neck, liver or kidney cancer.

This clone came up once. The rearrangement uses TRBV4-3 and TRBJ1-2, with no clear D. The V gene's germline CDR1 is LGHNA and CDR2 YSLEER. This CDR3 has 14 amino acids. The V gene lost 0 bases and the J gene lost 8 bases, with 13 bases spanning the gap. The DNA for the CDR3 is TGCGCCAGCAGCCAAGAAGGGCAGTTCAGGGGCTACACCTTC. Residues: CASSQEGQFRGYTF.

The V call is TRBV9, the J call TRBJ2-7; a possible D gene is TRBD1 (6 bases). Germline V CDR1 and CDR2: SGDLS, YYNGEE. Trimming removed 3 bases from V and 5 bases from J, with 18 bases in between. The CDR3 has 15 amino acids. CDR3 sequence (DNA): TGTGCCAGCAGCGGCACAGGGTTAACGGTCCACGAGCAGTACTTC. It yields the protein CASSGTGLTVHEQYF. Together with reference TRBV9 and TRBJ2-7, the CDR3 gives the full variable domain: DSGVTQTPKHLITATGQRVTLRCSPRSGDLSVYWYQQSLDQGLQFLIQYYNGEERAKGNILERFSAQQFPDLHSELNLSSLELGDSALYFCASSGTGLTVHEQYFGPGTRLTVT.

The gene calls are TRBV7-6 and TRBJ1-2; D possibly corresponds to TRBD1 (5 bases). CDR3 size: 14 residues. Trimming pared 5 bases from V and 3 bases from J, leaving 13 bases between. Germline V gene data show CDR1 as SGHVS and CDR2 as FNYEAQ. CDR3 protein: CASSPGNWDYGYTF. CDR3 nucleotides: TGTGCCAGCAGCCCAGGGAATTGGGACTATGGCTACACCTTC. Drawing the rest from reference TRBV7-6 and TRBJ1-2, the complete variable domain is GAGVSQSPRYKVTKRGQDVALRCDPISGHVSLYWYRQALGQGPEFLTYFNYEAQQDKSGLPNDRFSAERPEGSISTLTIQRTEQRDSAMYRCASSPGNWDYGYTFGSGTRLTVV.

Only one count was recorded for this clone. The V and J genes are TRBV27 and TRBJ2-7, with TRBD2 identical over 8 bases. Germline CDR1 and CDR2: MNHEY and SMNVEV (reference sequence). The CDR3 length is 13 residues. The V and J ends lost 3 bases and 2 bases, in that order; junction bases with no gene match: 0. The CDR3 DNA follows: TGTGCCAGCAGTTTTAGCGGGACCTACGAGCAGTACTTC. Translating gives CASSFSGTYEQYF.

The rearrangement uses TRBV19 and TRBJ2-1, with a tentative D call TRBD1 (6 bases). The germline V gene has CDR1 LNHDA and CDR2 SQIVND (reference sequence). Trimming took 5 bases from V and 7 from J, leaving 9 bases between them. The CDR3 extends over 12 amino acids. The CDR3 DNA reads as TGTGCCAGTAGTTATAGGGGGAATGAGCAGTTCTTC. Translation: CASSYRGNEQFF.

V is TRBV28 and J is TRBJ2-7; D may correspond to TRBD1 or TRBD2 (5 bases each). Trimming removed 6 bases at V and 0 bases at J, with 15 bases between. The CDR3 has 15 amino acids. Per the germline V gene, CDR1 is MDHEN and CDR2 is SYDVKM. This chain's CDR3 is CASSRGLVSSYEQYF. The CDR3 DNA reads as TGTGCCAGCAGCCGGGGCCTAGTAAGCTCCTACGAGCAGTACTTC.

The V gene is TRBV9, the J gene TRBJ2-5; D is undetermined. The V gene lost 0 bases and the J gene lost 5 bases, with 11 bases spanning the gap. Germline V lookup: CDR1 SGDLS, CDR2 YYNGEE. This CDR3 contains 14 residues. DNA of the CDR3: TGTGCCAGCAGCGTAGGGGCGGTCGAGGAGACCCAGTACTTC. Its protein product is CASSVGAVEETQYF.

The gene calls are TRBV27 and TRBJ1-5; D is undetermined. Germline V CDR1 and CDR2: MNHEY, SMNVEV (reference sequence). V was trimmed by 6 bases and J by 1 base, leaving 13 bases between them. The CDR3 contains 15 residues. CDR3 nucleotide sequence: TGTGCCAGCAGACCAATATGGGGAAGCAATCAGCCCCAGCATTTT. This translates into CASRPIWGSNQPQHF.

The J gene is TRBJ2-2, the V gene TRBV7-3; D remains unclear. The CDR3 covers 14 residues. Deletions cut 5 bases from V and 5 bases from J, with 12 bases between. Germline CDR1 and CDR2: SGHTA and FQGTGA. The CDR3 bases are TGTGCCAGCAGCATATTAGGTTGGACCGGGGAGCTGTTTTTT. Amino acid sequence: CASSILGWTGELFF.

The CDR3 nucleotides read TGTGCCAGCAGCCCAACCGGGACAGACACCCGCTACAATGAGCAGTTCTTC. Its translation is CASSPTGTDTRYNEQFF. The chain combines TRBV13 with TRBJ2-1; TRBD1 agrees at 7 bases. Germline V gene data show CDR1 as PRHDT and CDR2 as FYEKMQ (reference sequence). V was clipped by 5 bases and J by 3 bases; unmatched bases: 13. The CDR3 is 17 amino acids. The complete variable domain, with remaining parts taken from reference TRBV13 and TRBJ2-1, reads AAGVIQSPRHLIKEKRETATLKCYPIPRHDTVYWYQQGPGQDPQFLISFYEKMQSDKGSIPDRFSAQQFSDYHSELNMSSLELGDSALYFCASSPTGTDTRYNEQFFGPGTRLTVL.

The rearrangement uses TRBV5-6 and TRBJ2-4; D not certain. CDR3 length equals 15 residues. The V end lost 2 bases, the J end lost 0 bases, and 9 bases lay between the germline ends. Germline assignment: CDR1 SGHDT and CDR2 YYEEEE. The CDR3, as DNA: TGTGCCAGCAGCTTTCACGGAATAGCCAAAAACATTCAGTACTTC. It specifies CASSFHGIAKNIQYF.

CDR3 sequence: CASSSVDRGTTEQYF. DNA of the CDR3: TGTGCCAGCAGCTCAGTGGACAGGGGAACAACCGAGCAGTACTTC. The gene calls are TRBV5-6 and TRBJ2-7, with 9 positions matching TRBD1. Germline V gene lookup returns CDR1 SGHDT and CDR2 YYEEEE. The CDR3 runs 15 residues. Trimming at V came to 3 bases and at J to 6 bases, leaving 10 bases not matched to a gene.

This clone was detected only once. The chain carries TRBV9 and TRBJ2-7, with D possibly TRBD1 on 6 matching bases. The CDR3 totals 12 residues. V was trimmed by 0 bases and J by 5 bases, leaving 6 bases between them. The germline gives CDR1 SGDLS, CDR2 YYNGEE. CDR3 sequence (DNA): TGTGCCAGCAGCGTAGGGGGGCACGAGCAGTACTTC. Protein product: CASSVGGHEQYF.

The J gene is TRBJ2-7, the V gene TRBV6-6, with TRBD2 identical over 8 bases. CDR3 length: 16 amino acids. Germline V CDR1 and CDR2: MNHNY, SVGAGI (reference sequence). V lost 6 bases and J lost 2; bases outside the gene matches: 12. The CDR3 nucleotides read TGTGCCAGCAGCTCGCCGGGACTAGGTAGGACCTACGAGCAGTACTTC. Protein sequence: CASSSPGLGRTYEQYF.

The rearrangement uses TRBV29-1 and TRBJ1-2; 10 bases align to TRBD1. CDR3 length equals 13 residues. From germline, CDR1 is SQVTM and CDR2 ANQGSEA. Trimming removed 6 bases from V and 4 bases from J; junction bases left unmatched: 5. The CDR3: CSVAGTGAYGYTF. The CDR3 nucleotides read TGCAGCGTCGCCGGGACAGGGGCCTATGGCTACACCTTC.

The chain recombines TRBV2 with TRBJ2-7, with D perhaps TRBD1 or TRBD2 (7 bases each). CDR1 and CDR2 (germline): SNHLY, FYNNEI. This CDR3 spans 16 amino acids. V lost 9 bases to trimming and J lost 3 bases, with 24 bases between them. CDR3 region: CASLLSWEGAIYEQYF. DNA for the CDR3: TGTGCCAGTTTACTATCTTGGGAGGGGGCAATCTACGAGCAGTACTTC.

This clone turned up a few times. The chain combines TRBV7-6 with TRBJ2-7; D is ambiguous. Trimming pared 2 bases from V and 5 bases from J, leaving 16 bases between. CDR1 is SGHVS, CDR2 FNYEAQ, per germline. The CDR3 runs to 15 residues. CDR3 nucleotides: TGTGCCAGCAGCTTATTTGCTCGGGCTGCCGACGAGCAGTACTTC. It yields the protein CASSLFARAADEQYF.

V gene TRBV4-2 combines with J gene TRBJ2-4; maybe TRBD2 (5 bases). The V gene lost 5 bases and the J gene lost 7 bases, with 21 bases spanning the gap. Germline lookup yields CDR1 LGHNA and CDR2 YNFKEQ. The CDR3 has 16 amino acids. The CDR3 is CASSTSYSRAFNIQYF. The CDR3 DNA follows: TGTGCCAGCAGCACGTCATACTCGCGGGCTTTCAACATTCAGTACTTC.

The gene calls are TRBV5-5 and TRBJ2-1; D possibly corresponds to TRBD2 (6 bases). Deletions cut 1 base from V and 4 bases from J, with 15 bases between. The CDR3 consists of 16 residues. Germline V gene sequence: CDR1 SGHKS, CDR2 YYEKEE (reference sequence). The CDR3 nucleotides are TGTGCCAGCAGCTTGTACAGCAGGAGGGTATACAATGAGCAGTTCTTC. Protein: CASSLYSRRVYNEQFF.

This clone was detected only a few times. The rearrangement joins TRBV9 to TRBJ1-2; TRBD1 aligns across 10 bases. Germline-derived CDR1 and CDR2 are SGDLS and YYNGEE. CDR3 length equals 14 residues. Trimming took 4 bases from V and 6 from J; bases not matched to a gene: 6. CDR3 amino acids: CASSPGTGVHGYTF. CDR3 nucleotides: TGTGCCAGCAGCCCTGGGACAGGGGTACATGGCTACACCTTC.

The chain links TRBV2 to TRBJ1-5; D is unclear. Trimming pared 7 bases from V and 0 bases from J, leaving 4 bases between. The CDR3 length is 12 residues. Germline values: CDR1 SNHLY, CDR2 FYNNEI. The CDR3 reads CASKDSNQPQHF. The CDR3 DNA reads as TGTGCCAGCAAGGATAGCAATCAGCCCCAGCATTTT.

The chain is built from TRBV7-6 and TRBJ1-1; 7 bases align to TRBD1. The CDR3 has 17 residues. Germline loops: CDR1 SGHVS, CDR2 FNYEAQ. Germline trimming cut 1 base from V and 0 bases from J; bases unmatched to any gene: 8. CDR3 DNA: TGTGCCAGCAGCTTAGTACCTGCAGGGGGTATGAACACTGAAGCTTTCTTT. It encodes CASSLVPAGGMNTEAFF.

This clone came up once. The CDR3 loop reads CASSFGTREKLFF. DNA of the CDR3: TGTGCCAGCAGTTTTGGAACAAGGGAAAAACTGTTTTTT. The J gene is TRBJ1-4, the V gene TRBV27, with D hard to call. V was trimmed by 3 bases and J by 8 bases, leaving 10 bases between them. Germline CDR1 MNHEY, CDR2 SMNVEV (reference sequence). The CDR3 contains 13 residues.